The rows below give T cell receptor beta chains drawn from one sample of a study of blood T cell repertoires in COVID-19. Method: immunoSEQ multiplex PCR; TCRdb's copy keeps in-frame clones and lacks some. The sample holds 88,000 or so clones, over 85% seen once. Source material: peripheral blood. The receptors stem from a man aged 50 to 60 with acute or convalescent COVID-19. CDR3s include the opening cysteine and the closing phenylalanine or tryptophan. A D gene is named only where the DNA matches it firmly. Size is stated for part of the rows, as once, few or many counts, or as a class when the clone is expanded.

j_gene | v_gene | len | d_gene | abundance | CDR3nt | CDR3aa
TRBJ2-3 | TRBV5-1 | 18 | TRBD2 | NA | TGCGCCAGCGCCGTAATTGGGGGACTAGTTGGGGATCTAGATACGCAGTATTTT | CASAVIGGLVGDLDTQYF
TRBJ2-2 | TRBV7-3 | 14 | TRBD1 | few | TGTGCCAGCAGCCGCGACAGGGACACCGGGGAGCTGTTTTTT | CASSRDRDTGELFF
TRBJ1-2 | TRBV5-1 | 14 | TRBD1 | NA | TGCGCCAGCAAACTAGGGGGCCAAGGCTATGGCTACACCTTC | CASKLGGQGYGYTF
TRBJ2-1 | TRBV2 | 15 | NA | NA | TGTGCCAGCACCCCCTCGGGGGGCCGCTACAATGAGCAGTTCTTC | CASTPSGGRYNEQFF
TRBJ1-2 | TRBV19 | 11 | TRBD1 | NA | TGTGCCAGGGGGGACAGCTATGGCTACACCTTC | CARGDSYGYTF
TRBJ1-1 | TRBV4-3 | 13 | NA | once | TGCGCCAGCAGCGTCGGAGCGAACACTGAAGCTTTCTTT | CASSVGANTEAFF
TRBJ2-3 | TRBV4-1 | 14 | TRBD2 | NA | TGCGCCAGCCACGGAGCGGGGGGCACAGATACGCAGTATTTT | CASHGAGGTDTQYF
TRBJ1-5 | TRBV5-6 | 15 | NA | NA | TGTGCCAGCAGCCCGGGTCCGGGTAGCAATCAGCCCCAGCATTTT | CASSPGPGSNQPQHF
TRBJ2-3 | TRBV29-1 | 12 | NA | NA | TGCAGCGTAAACAGTCCCGAAGATACGCAGTATTTT | CSVNSPEDTQYF
TRBJ2-1 | TRBV28 | 16 | TRBD2 | NA | TGTGCCAGCAGTTTCGGGACTAGCGGGCCCTACAATGAGCAGTTCTTC | CASSFGTSGPYNEQFF
TRBJ2-3 | TRBV27 | 15 | TRBD2 | NA | TGTGCCAGCAAGATTAGCGGGAGGGGCACAGATACGCAGTATTTT | CASKISGRGTDTQYF
TRBJ2-5 | TRBV5-4 | 14 | NA | once | TGTGCCAGCAGCTTAATGCGGGACCAAGAGACCCAGTACTTC | CASSLMRDQETQYF
TRBJ2-2 | TRBV7-9 | 14 | NA | NA | TGTGCCAGCCAAACAGGGAAGAACACCGGGGAGCTGTTTTTT | CASQTGKNTGELFF
TRBJ2-1 | TRBV3-1/TRBV3-2 | 15 | NA | NA | TGTGCCAGCAGCCAACTTCCGGGAGATCACAATGAGCAGTTCTTC | CASSQLPGDHNEQFF
TRBJ2-1 | TRBV5-4 | 15 | TRBD1 | NA | TGTGCCAGCAGCTTCGGGACAGGGGGCGCTCAGCGCCAGTTCTTC | CASSFGTGGAQRQFF
TRBJ2-2 | TRBV7-2 | 15 | NA | NA | TGTGCCAGCAGCTTAGCACTAGGAAGTGCCGGGGAGCTGTTTTTT | CASSLALGSAGELFF
TRBJ2-6 | TRBV6-2/TRBV6-3 | 16 | NA | NA | TGTGCCAGCAGCCCGCACGCGGGGAGTGGGGCCAACGTCCTGACTTTC | CASSPHAGSGANVLTF
TRBJ2-3 | TRBV7-3 | 15 | TRBD2 | NA | TGTGCCAGCAGCTTTTCCGGGACTAGCACGGATACGCAGTATTTT | CASSFSGTSTDTQYF
TRBJ2-2 | TRBV7-3 | 16 | NA | NA | TGTGCCAGCAGCTTACTTGGGAGCCCGGGGACCGGGGAGCTGTTTTTT | CASSLLGSPGTGELFF
TRBJ1-1 | TRBV4-1 | 13 | NA | NA | TGCGCCAGCAGCCAACAGGTGAACACTGAAGCTTTCTTT | CASSQQVNTEAFF
TRBJ2-1 | TRBV7-8 | 13 | TRBD1 | once | TGTGCCAGCAGCTTAGGACAGGGTTTGGAGCAGTTCTTC | CASSLGQGLEQFF
TRBJ2-1 | TRBV18 | 13 | NA | NA | TGTGCCAGCTCACGCGCGGGGAACAATGAGCAGTTCTTC | CASSRAGNNEQFF
TRBJ2-1 | TRBV5-4 | 16 | TRBD1 | NA | TGTGCCAGCAGCTTTGACAACAGGGGGAGGCTGAATGAGCAGTTCTTC | CASSFDNRGRLNEQFF
TRBJ2-2 | TRBV3-1/TRBV3-2 | 15 | TRBD1 | NA | TGTGCCAGCTCTCTTGGGACAGGGGTCCCCGGGGAGCTGTTTTTT | CASSLGTGVPGELFF
TRBJ1-1 | TRBV5-6 | 13 | TRBD1 | NA | TGTGCCAGCAGCTCAGACAGGGGCACTGAAGCTTTCTTT | CASSSDRGTEAFF
TRBJ1-1 | TRBV5-4 | 14 | NA | NA | TGTGCCAGCAGCTTGAACAGGCAAGACACTGAAGCTTTCTTT | CASSLNRQDTEAFF
TRBJ2-2 | TRBV7-6 | 13 | NA | NA | TGTGCCAGCAGCCCGCAGGGATTCGGGGAGCTGTTTTTT | CASSPQGFGELFF
TRBJ2-7 | TRBV5-1 | 15 | TRBD1 | NA | TGCGCCAGCAGCGTGGACCCCGGGACAGCCTACGAGCAGTACTTC | CASSVDPGTAYEQYF
TRBJ1-5 | TRBV7-8 | 14 | NA | NA | TGTGCCAGCAGCTCCTTTAGTAGCAATCAGCCCCAGCATTTT | CASSSFSSNQPQHF
TRBJ2-2 | TRBV11-3 | 15 | TRBD1 | NA | TGTGCCAGCAGGACAGGGGGCCCGAACACCGGGGAGCTGTTTTTT | CASRTGGPNTGELFF